The sequence of this TCR beta chain was determined in a study of post-analysis software for immune sequencing data. Included in the TCR beta cDNA libraries were unique molecular identifiers. TCRdb ran MiXCR on the PCR reads and lists one entry per CDR3 protein. The sample consists of hundreds of thousands of distinct CDR3 sequences, roughly 38% of them appearing once. Note on this clonotype: The target antigen is unknown.

The CDR3 spans 15 residues. Germline CDR1 reads DFQATT; CDR2 reads SNEGSKA (reference sequence). Deletions cut 0 bases from V and 9 bases from J, with 18 bases between. Study observations and caveats: Four or five TRBV segments, TRBV5-6, TRBV5-1 and TRBV20-1 among them, were found more frequent in patients than controls.

The sequence was collected from a girl under 18 with multiple sclerosis. The chain carries TRBV20-1 and TRBJ2-1; perhaps D is TRBD1 or TRBD2 (7 bases each). The specimen sequenced was blood. CDR3: CSARDQGGQRLEQFF. CDR3 coding DNA: TGCAGTGCTAGAGATCAGGGGGGGCAGAGGCTTGAGCAGTTCTTC.